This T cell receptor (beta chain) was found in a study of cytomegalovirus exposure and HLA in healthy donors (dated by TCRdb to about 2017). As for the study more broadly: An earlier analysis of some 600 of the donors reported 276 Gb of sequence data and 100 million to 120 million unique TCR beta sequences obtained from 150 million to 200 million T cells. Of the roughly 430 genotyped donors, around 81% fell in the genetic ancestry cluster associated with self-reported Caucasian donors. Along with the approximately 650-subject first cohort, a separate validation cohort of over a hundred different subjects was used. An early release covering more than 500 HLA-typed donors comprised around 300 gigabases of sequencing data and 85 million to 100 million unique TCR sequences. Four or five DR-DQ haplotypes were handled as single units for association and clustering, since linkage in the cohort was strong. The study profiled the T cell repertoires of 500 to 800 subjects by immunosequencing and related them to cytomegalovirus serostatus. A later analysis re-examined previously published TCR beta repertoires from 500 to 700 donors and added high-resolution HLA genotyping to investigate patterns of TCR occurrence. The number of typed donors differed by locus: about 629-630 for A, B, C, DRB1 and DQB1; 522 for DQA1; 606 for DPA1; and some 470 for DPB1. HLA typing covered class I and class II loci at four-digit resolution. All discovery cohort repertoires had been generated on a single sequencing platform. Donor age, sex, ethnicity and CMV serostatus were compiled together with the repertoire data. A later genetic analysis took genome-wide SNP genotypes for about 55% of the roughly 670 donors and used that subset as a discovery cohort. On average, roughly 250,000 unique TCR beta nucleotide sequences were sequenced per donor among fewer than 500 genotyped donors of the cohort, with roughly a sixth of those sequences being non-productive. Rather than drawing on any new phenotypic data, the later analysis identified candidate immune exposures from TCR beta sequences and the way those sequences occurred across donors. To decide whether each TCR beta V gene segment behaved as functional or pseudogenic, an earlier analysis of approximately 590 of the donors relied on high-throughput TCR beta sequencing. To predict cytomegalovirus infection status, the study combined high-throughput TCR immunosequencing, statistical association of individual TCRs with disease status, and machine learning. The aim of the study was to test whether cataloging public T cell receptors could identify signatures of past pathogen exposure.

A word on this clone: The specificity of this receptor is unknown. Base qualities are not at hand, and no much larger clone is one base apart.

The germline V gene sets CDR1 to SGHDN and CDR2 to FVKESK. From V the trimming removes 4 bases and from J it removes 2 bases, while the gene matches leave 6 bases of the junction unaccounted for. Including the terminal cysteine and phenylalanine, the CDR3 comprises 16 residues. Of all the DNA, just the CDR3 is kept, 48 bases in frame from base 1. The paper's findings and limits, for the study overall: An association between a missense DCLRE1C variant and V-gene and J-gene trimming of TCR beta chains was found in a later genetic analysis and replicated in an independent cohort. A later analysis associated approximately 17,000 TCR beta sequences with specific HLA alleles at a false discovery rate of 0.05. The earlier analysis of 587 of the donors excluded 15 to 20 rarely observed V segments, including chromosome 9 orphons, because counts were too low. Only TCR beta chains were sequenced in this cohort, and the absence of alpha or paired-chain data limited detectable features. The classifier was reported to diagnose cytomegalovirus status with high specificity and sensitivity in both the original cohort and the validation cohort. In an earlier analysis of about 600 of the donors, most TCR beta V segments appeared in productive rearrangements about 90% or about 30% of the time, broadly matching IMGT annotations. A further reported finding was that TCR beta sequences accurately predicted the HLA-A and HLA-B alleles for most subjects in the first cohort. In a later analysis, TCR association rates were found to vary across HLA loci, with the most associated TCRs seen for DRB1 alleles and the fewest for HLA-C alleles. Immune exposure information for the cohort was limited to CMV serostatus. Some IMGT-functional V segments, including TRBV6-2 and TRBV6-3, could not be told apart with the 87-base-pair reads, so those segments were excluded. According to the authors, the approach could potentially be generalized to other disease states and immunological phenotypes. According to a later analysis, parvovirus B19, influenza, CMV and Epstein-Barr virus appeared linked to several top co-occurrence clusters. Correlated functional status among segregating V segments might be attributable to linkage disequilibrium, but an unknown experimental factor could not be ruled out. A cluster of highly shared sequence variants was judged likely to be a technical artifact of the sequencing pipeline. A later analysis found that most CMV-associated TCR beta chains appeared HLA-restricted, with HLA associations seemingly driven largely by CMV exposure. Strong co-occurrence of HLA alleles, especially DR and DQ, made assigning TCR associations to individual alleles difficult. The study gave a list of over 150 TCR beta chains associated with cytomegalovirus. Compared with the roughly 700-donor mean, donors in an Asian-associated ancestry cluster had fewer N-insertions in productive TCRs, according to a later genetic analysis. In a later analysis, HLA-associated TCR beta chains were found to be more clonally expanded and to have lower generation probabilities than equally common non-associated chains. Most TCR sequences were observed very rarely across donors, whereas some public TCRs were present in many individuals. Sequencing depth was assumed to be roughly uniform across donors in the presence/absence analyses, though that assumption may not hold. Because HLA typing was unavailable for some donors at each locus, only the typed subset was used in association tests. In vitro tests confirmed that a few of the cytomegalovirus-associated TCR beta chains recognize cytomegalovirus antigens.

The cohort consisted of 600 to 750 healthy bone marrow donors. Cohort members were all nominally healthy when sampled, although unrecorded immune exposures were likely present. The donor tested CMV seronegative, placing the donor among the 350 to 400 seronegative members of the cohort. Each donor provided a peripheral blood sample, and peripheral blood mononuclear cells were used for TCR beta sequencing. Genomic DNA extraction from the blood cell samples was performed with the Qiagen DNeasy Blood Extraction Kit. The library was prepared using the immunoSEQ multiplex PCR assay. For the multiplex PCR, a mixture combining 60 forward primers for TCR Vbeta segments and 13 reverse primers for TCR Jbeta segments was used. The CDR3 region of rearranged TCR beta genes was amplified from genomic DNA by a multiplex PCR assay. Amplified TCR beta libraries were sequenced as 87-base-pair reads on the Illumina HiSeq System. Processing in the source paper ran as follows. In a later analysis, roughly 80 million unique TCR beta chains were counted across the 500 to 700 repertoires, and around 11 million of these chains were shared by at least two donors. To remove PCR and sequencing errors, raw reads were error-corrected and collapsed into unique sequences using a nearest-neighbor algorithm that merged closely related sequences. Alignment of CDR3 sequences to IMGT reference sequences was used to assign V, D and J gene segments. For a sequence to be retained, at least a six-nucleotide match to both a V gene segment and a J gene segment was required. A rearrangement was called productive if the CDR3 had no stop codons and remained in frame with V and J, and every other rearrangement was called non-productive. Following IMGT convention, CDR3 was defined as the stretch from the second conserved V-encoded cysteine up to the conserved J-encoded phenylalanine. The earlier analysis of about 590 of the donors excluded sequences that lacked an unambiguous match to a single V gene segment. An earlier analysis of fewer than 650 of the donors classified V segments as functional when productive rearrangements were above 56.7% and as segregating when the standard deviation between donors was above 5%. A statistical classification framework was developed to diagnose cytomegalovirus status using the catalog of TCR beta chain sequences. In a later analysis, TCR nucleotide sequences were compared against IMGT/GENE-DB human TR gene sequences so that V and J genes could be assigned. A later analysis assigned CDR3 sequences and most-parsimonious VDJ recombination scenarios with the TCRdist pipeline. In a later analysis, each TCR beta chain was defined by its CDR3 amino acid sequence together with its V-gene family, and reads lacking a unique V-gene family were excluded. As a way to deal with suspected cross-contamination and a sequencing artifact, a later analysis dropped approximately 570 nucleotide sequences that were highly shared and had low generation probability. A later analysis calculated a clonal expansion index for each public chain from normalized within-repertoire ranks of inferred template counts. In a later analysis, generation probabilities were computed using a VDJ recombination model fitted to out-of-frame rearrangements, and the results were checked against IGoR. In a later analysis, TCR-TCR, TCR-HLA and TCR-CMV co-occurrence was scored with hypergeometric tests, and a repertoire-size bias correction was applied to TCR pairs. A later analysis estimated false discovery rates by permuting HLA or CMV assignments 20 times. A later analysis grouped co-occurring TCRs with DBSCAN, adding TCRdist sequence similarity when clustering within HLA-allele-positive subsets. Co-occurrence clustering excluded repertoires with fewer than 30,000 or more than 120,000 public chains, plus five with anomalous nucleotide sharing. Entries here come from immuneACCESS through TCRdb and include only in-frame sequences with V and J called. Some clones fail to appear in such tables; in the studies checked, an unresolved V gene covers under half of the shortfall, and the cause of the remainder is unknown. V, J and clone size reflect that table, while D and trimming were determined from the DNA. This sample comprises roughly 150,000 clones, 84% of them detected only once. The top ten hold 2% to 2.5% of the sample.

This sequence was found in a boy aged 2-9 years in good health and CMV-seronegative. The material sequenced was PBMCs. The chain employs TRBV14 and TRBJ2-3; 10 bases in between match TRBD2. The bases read TGTGCCAGCAGCCCCCGGACTAGCGGATTCACAGATACGCAGTATTTT. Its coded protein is CASSPRTSGFTDTQYF.